This T cell receptor beta chain was observed in a study of T cells of healthy individuals. Germline lookup yields CDR1 KGHSH and CDR2 LQKENI. Trimming shortened V by 3 bases and J by 6 bases, and 15 bases separated the two germline ends. The CDR3 loop spans 14 amino acids. This clonotype showed up many times. TCRdb redid the calling of the 5' RACE reads with MiXCR, one entry per CDR3 protein. The sample includes about 96,000 distinct CDR3 sequences, around 17% of them seen just once. The chain has TRBV18 and TRBJ2-7; D ambiguous. This sequence was found in a human donor in good health. DNA for the CDR3: TGTGCCAGCTCACCGACCTCTGTCTCACTCGAGCAGTACTTC. As protein: CASSPTSVSLEQYF.